This section outlines one TCR beta chain sequence together with its context. Assay: immunoSEQ multiplex PCR; the TCRdb copy retains only in-frame clones and omits some. This sample has around 35,000 clones, with 75% to 90% found just once. This record belongs to a study of T cells in narcolepsy. Study details: Enrolled donors included narcolepsy type 1 or type 2 patients and healthy controls.

This sequence was found in a human donor with narcolepsy. Sequenced: CD45RA- memory CD4+ T cells from PBMCs.

CDR3 in amino acids: CASSLTPSRAGPYEQYF. CDR3 coding DNA: TGTGCCAGCAGCCTGACCCCCAGCAGGGCCGGACCCTACGAGCAGTACTTC. The chain links TRBV5-6 to TRBJ2-7, with a weak D call TRBD1 (5 bases). There are 17 residues in the CDR3. Looked up from germline, CDR1 is SGHDT and CDR2 is YYEEEE. Trimming removed 4 bases from V and 2 bases from J, with 22 bases in between.